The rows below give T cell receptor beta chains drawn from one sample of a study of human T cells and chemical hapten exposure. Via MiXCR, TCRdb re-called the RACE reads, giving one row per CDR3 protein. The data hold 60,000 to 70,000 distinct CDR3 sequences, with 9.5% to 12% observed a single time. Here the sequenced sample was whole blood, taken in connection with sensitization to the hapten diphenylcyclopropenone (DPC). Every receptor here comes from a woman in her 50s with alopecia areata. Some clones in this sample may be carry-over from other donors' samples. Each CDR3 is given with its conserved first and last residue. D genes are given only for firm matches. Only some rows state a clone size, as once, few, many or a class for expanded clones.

CDR3: CASSPKGFQPQHF
DNA: TGTGCCAGCAGCCCAAAAGGGTTTCAGCCCCAGCATTTT
V: TRBV7-9
J: TRBJ1-5
size: few
D: .

CDR3: CASSSGQGALTQYF
DNA: TGTGCCAGCAGCTCAGGACAGGGAGCCTTAACGCAGTATTTT
V: TRBV7-2
J: TRBJ2-3
size: .
D: TRBD1

CDR3: CASRASHATNEKLFF
DNA: TGTGCCAGCAGGGCCTCGCATGCAACTAATGAAAAACTGTTTTTT
V: TRBV25-1
J: TRBJ1-4
size: .
D: .

CDR3: CSSRLGETQYF
DNA: TGCAGCTCTAGACTGGGAGAGACCCAGTACTTC
V: TRBV29-1
J: TRBJ2-5
size: .
D: .

CDR3: CASSLVAAWELFF
DNA: TGTGCCAGCAGCTTAGTGGCCGCCTGGGAGCTGTTTTTT
V: TRBV11-2
J: TRBJ2-2
size: many
D: .

CDR3: CASSWTADNEKLFF
DNA: TGTGCCAGCAGTTGGACAGCCGACAATGAAAAACTGTTTTTT
V: TRBV7-9
J: TRBJ1-4
size: .
D: .

CDR3: CASSQEGLAGGVYNEQFF
DNA: TGTGCCAGCAGCCAAGAGGGACTAGCGGGAGGTGTCTACAATGAGCAGTTCTTC
V: TRBV3-1
J: TRBJ2-1
size: few
D: TRBD2

CDR3: CASSMEGGPSYEQYF
DNA: TGTGCCAGCAGCATGGAAGGGGGCCCTTCCTACGAGCAGTACTTC
V: TRBV12-3/TRBV12-4
J: TRBJ2-7
size: .
D: TRBD1

CDR3: CSVGPHGILPSVAGSNQPQHF
DNA: TGCAGCGTTGGCCCGCACGGGATTTTACCCTCAGTCGCGGGGAGCAATCAGCCCCAGCATTTT
V: TRBV29-1
J: TRBJ1-5
size: many
D: .

CDR3: CSAYAGNTIYF
DNA: TGCAGTGCGTACGCCGGAAACACCATATATTTT
V: TRBV20-1
J: TRBJ1-3
size: .
D: .

CDR3: CASSDASGSRDEQFF
DNA: TGTGCCAGCAGTGACGCAAGCGGGAGCAGGGATGAGCAGTTCTTC
V: TRBV2
J: TRBJ2-1
size: .
D: TRBD2

CDR3: CSASPPPGSTGELFF
DNA: TGCAGCGCCTCTCCTCCCCCCGGGTCCACCGGGGAGCTGTTTTTT
V: TRBV29-1
J: TRBJ2-2
size: many
D: .

CDR3: CASSLDSGDGETQYF
DNA: TGTGCCAGCAGCTTAGATTCCGGGGATGGAGAGACCCAGTACTTC
V: TRBV11-3
J: TRBJ2-5
size: few
D: .

CDR3: CASSMGRRYNEQFF
DNA: TGTGCCAGTAGTATGGGGAGACGTTACAATGAGCAGTTCTTC
V: TRBV19
J: TRBJ2-1
size: few
D: .

CDR3: CASSYPSYRGDTEAFF
DNA: TGTGCCAGCAGTTACCCGTCGTACAGGGGTGACACTGAAGCTTTCTTT
V: TRBV6-5
J: TRBJ1-1
size: many
D: TRBD1

CDR3: CASRAQVISNTGELFF
DNA: TGTGCCAGCAGGGCACAGGTGATATCGAACACCGGGGAGCTGTTTTTT
V: TRBV2
J: TRBJ2-2
size: few
D: .

CDR3: CATRVLGNQPQHF
DNA: TGTGCCACCAGGGTCCTTGGCAATCAGCCCCAGCATTTT
V: TRBV24-1
J: TRBJ1-5
size: many
D: .

CDR3: CAISTPREQFF
DNA: TGTGCCATCAGTACCCCCAGGGAGCAGTTCTTC
V: TRBV10-3
J: TRBJ2-1
size: .
D: .

CDR3: CASSVAGVVVSGANVLTF
DNA: TGTGCCAGCAGCGTAGCAGGGGTGGTGGTCTCTGGGGCCAACGTCCTGACTTTC
V: TRBV9
J: TRBJ2-6
size: many
D: .

CDR3: CASSPVRTANYGYTF
DNA: TGTGCCAGCAGCCCAGTCAGGACGGCTAACTATGGCTACACCTTC
V: TRBV7-8
J: TRBJ1-2
size: many
D: .

CDR3: CAWSGQGLTDEQFF
DNA: TGTGCCTGGAGTGGACAGGGGTTAACGGATGAGCAGTTCTTC
V: TRBV30
J: TRBJ2-1
size: medium-sized
D: TRBD1

CDR3: CASRRLAGVWVVF
DNA: TGTGCCAGTAGGCGACTAGCGGGGGTCTGGGTGGTCTTC
V: TRBV19
J: TRBJ2-1
size: .
D: TRBD2

CDR3: CASSLGGLGQETQYF
DNA: TGTGCCAGCAGTTTAGGGGGGCTGGGGCAAGAGACCCAGTACTTC
V: TRBV28
J: TRBJ2-5
size: .
D: .

CDR3: CSARVGENSPLHF
DNA: TGCAGTGCTAGAGTCGGGGAAAATTCACCCCTCCACTTT
V: TRBV20-1
J: TRBJ1-6
size: many
D: .

CDR3: CASSFRRAALTYNEQFF
DNA: TGTGCCAGCAGCTTTCGCAGGGCAGCCCTTACCTACAATGAGCAGTTCTTC
V: TRBV11-2
J: TRBJ2-1
size: few
D: .

CDR3: CASSFHRTQETQYF
DNA: TGTGCCAGCAGTTTCCACCGGACACAGGAGACCCAGTACTTC
V: TRBV12-3/TRBV12-4
J: TRBJ2-5
size: few
D: .

CDR3: CASSPGPHSRDTQYF
DNA: TGTGCCAGCAGCCCCGGACCGCACTCTCGCGATACGCAGTATTTT
V: TRBV14
J: TRBJ2-3
size: few
D: .

CDR3: CASRERGQRYEQYF
DNA: TGTGCCAGCAGGGAACGGGGACAGAGATACGAGCAGTACTTC
V: TRBV6-5
J: TRBJ2-7
size: many
D: TRBD1